Shown below are 24 T cell receptor beta chains from a single sample sequenced in a study of cytomegalovirus exposure and HLA in healthy donors. PCR employed 60 Vbeta and 13 Jbeta primers. Data came from immunoSEQ multiplex PCR; TCRdb stores just in-frame clones and leaves some out. The sample has about 130,000 clones; 80% are singletons. Specimen: PBMCs. The receptors stem from a woman aged 40 to 55 in good health and CMV-seronegative.

The chain joins TRBV19 to TRBJ1-5; tentative D call: TRBD1 (5 bases). V was shortened by 4 bases and J by 2 bases, with 15 bases between the two germline ends. The CDR3 sequence is 16 residues long. Germline V gene lookup returns CDR1 LNHDA and CDR2 SQIVND (reference sequence). CDR3 amino acids: CASSTTGGRGNQPQHF. For the CDR3, the DNA is TGTGCCAGTAGTACGACCGGGGGTCGGGGCAATCAGCCCCAGCATTTT.

The J gene is TRBJ1-1, the V gene TRBV20-1; D ambiguous. V was clipped by 2 bases and J by 7 bases, with 8 bases between them. From germline, CDR1 is DFQATT and CDR2 SNEGSKA (reference sequence). The CDR3 is made up of 11 amino acids. The CDR3 is CSARPRNEAFF. The CDR3 DNA reads TGCAGTGCTAGACCCCGTAATGAAGCTTTCTTT.

The CDR3 loop is CASSPGQGGGYTF. CDR3 nucleotides: TGTGCCAGCAGCCCGGGACAGGGTGGTGGCTACACCTTC. The genes are TRBV6-1 and TRBJ1-2; 9 nucleotides align to TRBD1. Germline CDR1 is MNHNS and CDR2 is SASEGT. V shed 6 bases, J shed 7 bases, and the junction held 6 bases outside the gene matches. This CDR3 spans 13 amino acids.

V gene TRBV5-4 combines with J gene TRBJ2-2; 8 bases align to TRBD1. CDR3 length equals 15 residues. Trimming removed 4 bases from V and 6 bases from J; junction bases left unmatched: 8. Germline values: CDR1 SGHNT, CDR2 YYREEE (reference sequence). CDR3 residues: CASSPQGASSGELFF. CDR3 sequence (DNA): TGTGCCAGCAGCCCCCAGGGGGCCTCGTCCGGGGAGCTGTTTTTT.

V usage is TRBV7-9 and J usage is TRBJ1-1, with 7 bases aligning to TRBD1. Germline V gives CDR1 SEHNR, CDR2 FQNEAQ (reference sequence). The CDR3 extends over 16 amino acids. J gave up 4 bases and V 1 base, and 9 bases lay outside the gene matches. CDR3 nucleotide sequence: TGTGCCAGCAGCTTAGTGGGACAGATCTCCTCCACTGAAGCTTTCTTT. This translates into CASSLVGQISSTEAFF.

This clone has only a few counts. In DNA form, the CDR3 reads TGTGCCAGCAGCTTAAGTAGCGCGAACACCGGGGAGCTGTTTTTT. Translating gives CASSLSSANTGELFF. The J gene is TRBJ2-2, the V gene TRBV7-2, with a possible D match to TRBD2 (5 bases). Trimming pared 2 bases from V and 0 bases from J, leaving 7 bases between. The CDR3 extends over 15 amino acids. Germline assignment: CDR1 SGHTA and CDR2 FQGNSA.

The chain is built from TRBV27 and TRBJ1-1; D call uncertain. This CDR3 region has 12 residues. The V end lost 6 bases, the J end lost 8 bases, and 13 bases lay between the germline ends. Germline lookup yields CDR1 MNHEY and CDR2 SMNVEV (reference sequence). CDR3 sequence: CASRTGGGEAFF. CDR3 in DNA: TGTGCCAGCAGGACGGGAGGTGGCGAAGCTTTCTTT.

The chain links TRBV15 to TRBJ1-2; unclear D gene. This CDR3 region has 13 residues. CDR1 and CDR2 (germline): LNHNV, YYDKDF (reference sequence). V was shortened by 3 bases and J by 2 bases, with 7 bases between the two germline ends. The CDR3 here is CATSRERNYGYTF. The CDR3 DNA sequence: TGTGCCACCAGCAGGGAGAGAAACTATGGCTACACCTTC.

The gene calls are TRBV6-1 and TRBJ2-7; tentative D call: TRBD2 (6 bases). The CDR3 is made up of 16 amino acids. Trimming left V 4 bases short and J 2 bases short, with 18 bases between. Germline CDR1 and CDR2: MNHNS and SASEGT. The CDR3 loop reads CASSGIDRENTYEQYF. The CDR3 nucleotides read TGTGCCAGCAGTGGCATCGATCGGGAGAATACCTACGAGCAGTACTTC.

This clone has only one observation. The rearrangement links TRBV9 to TRBJ1-2; 7 bases are a match to TRBD1. This CDR3 has 13 amino acids. Per the germline V gene, CDR1 is SGDLS and CDR2 is YYNGEE. V dropped 3 bases and J dropped 8; count of bases not matched to a gene: 7. CDR3 loop: CASSGEGAGGYTF. The CDR3 region has the DNA TGTGCCAGCAGCGGAGAGGGGGCCGGAGGCTACACCTTC.

CDR3 sequence: CASSLGTGVSEAFF. The CDR3 DNA reads as TGTGCCAGCAGCTTAGGGACAGGGGTTTCTGAAGCTTTCTTT. The genes are TRBV7-9 and TRBJ1-1; TRBD1 matches at 9 bases. This CDR3 spans 14 amino acids. Germline values: CDR1 SEHNR, CDR2 FQNEAQ (reference sequence). V dropped 1 base and J dropped 6; count of bases not matched to a gene: 3. Full variable domain (outside the CDR3, taken from reference TRBV7-9 and TRBJ1-1): DTGVSQNPRHKITKRGQNVTFRCDPISEHNRLYWYRQTLGQGPEFLTYFQNEAQLEKSRLLSDRFSAERPKGSFSTLEIQRTEQGDSAMYLCASSLGTGVSEAFFGQGTRLTVV.

The chain employs TRBV27 and TRBJ1-2; TRBD1 matches 7 bases. The CDR3 contains 16 residues. V trimming: 5 bases; J trimming: 2 bases; junction bases outside the gene matches: 11. Germline CDR1 and CDR2: MNHEY and SMNVEV (reference sequence). In DNA form, the CDR3 reads TGTGCCAGCAGTGCCAGCCCGGCAGGGGGGAACTATGGCTACACCTTC. It yields the protein CASSASPAGGNYGYTF.

The chain is built from TRBV9 and TRBJ2-1; TRBD1 aligns across 9 bases. The trim removed 0 bases at V and 3 bases at J, leaving 7 bases unmatched. Germline CDR1 reads SGDLS; CDR2 reads YYNGEE. The CDR3 loop spans 17 amino acids. The DNA for the CDR3 is TGTGCCAGCAGCGTAGCCCGGACAGGGGCGGACTACAATGAGCAGTTCTTC. Its translation is CASSVARTGADYNEQFF.

The V call is TRBV21-1, the J call TRBJ2-7; the table's D gene call, TRBD2, was not cross checked with the DNA. TRBV21-1 is tagged as a pseudogene. The CDR3 sequence is 16 residues long. DNA for the CDR3: TGTGCCAGCAGCCTGCCTAGCGGGGGTCTCTCCTACGAGCAGTACTTC. Protein product: CASSLPSGGLSYEQYF.

This clone was detected once. The chain has TRBV2 and TRBJ1-1, with TRBD1 as a possible D gene (6 bases). Trimming took off 6 bases at V and 7 bases at J, with 9 bases between the two ends. CDR1 SNHLY and CDR2 FYNNEI come from the germline V gene. This CDR3 has 11 residues. The CDR3 DNA reads as TGTGCCAGCAGAGGGGGGGGTGAAGCTTTCTTT. Protein product: CASRGGGEAFF.

The chain employs TRBV4-1 and TRBJ1-2, with 9 bases fitting TRBD1. The CDR3 has 14 residues. The junction had 3 bases not matched to a gene; V was cut back by 0 bases and J by 7 bases. Germline CDR1 reads MGHRA; CDR2 reads YSYEKL. Written as DNA, the CDR3 is TGCGCCAGCAGCCAAGAGGACAGGGGTAGTGGCTACACCTTC. Translating it yields CASSQEDRGSGYTF.

The V and J genes are TRBV7-8 and TRBJ2-1; 9 positions match TRBD2. Germline-derived CDR1 and CDR2 are SGHVS and FQNEAQ. V lost 2 bases to trimming and J lost 0 bases; unmatched junction nucleotides: 8. The CDR3 loop spans 18 amino acids. As DNA, the CDR3 is TGTGCCAGCAGCTTACCCACTAGCGGGCGGAGCTCCTACAATGAGCAGTTCTTC. This translates into CASSLPTSGRSSYNEQFF.

This clone was observed once. The rearrangement links TRBV6-5 to TRBJ2-5, with TRBD2 identical over 7 bases. The CDR3 consists of 14 residues. Per germline, CDR1 MNHEY and CDR2 SVGAGI. V lost 5 bases, J lost 7 bases, and 10 bases stayed unmatched. CDR3 protein: CASSQTSRGGTQYF. The CDR3 region has the DNA TGTGCCAGCAGTCAGACTAGCCGGGGCGGGACCCAGTACTTC.

The chain joins TRBV9 to TRBJ2-5, with 8 bases matching TRBD2. The CDR3 is made up of 15 amino acids. The V gene end was trimmed by 4 bases and the J gene end by 5 bases; junction bases not matched to a gene: 10. CDR1 and CDR2 (germline): SGDLS, YYNGEE. For the CDR3, the DNA is TGTGCCAGCAGCCCCTCAGCGGGGGTCAGGGAGACCCAGTACTTC. It specifies CASSPSAGVRETQYF. Filled out from reference TRBV9 and TRBJ2-5, the complete variable domain reads DSGVTQTPKHLITATGQRVTLRCSPRSGDLSVYWYQQSLDQGLQFLIQYYNGEERAKGNILERFSAQQFPDLHSELNLSSLELGDSALYFCASSPSAGVRETQYFGPGTRLLVL.

This clone has just one count. The rearrangement uses TRBV7-2 and TRBJ1-6, with D unclear. V dropped 1 base and J dropped 7 bases, with 5 bases sitting between them. The CDR3 spans 13 residues. Germline V gene lookup returns CDR1 SGHTA and CDR2 FQGNSA. CDR3 residues: CASSLGANSPLHF. The CDR3 DNA reads as TGTGCCAGCAGCTTAGGGGCAAATTCACCCCTCCACTTT.

This clone was counted only a few times. The V and J genes are TRBV28 and TRBJ1-5, with 7 bases that match TRBD1. After removal of 5 bases from V and 0 bases from J, the junction contained 13 bases not matched to a gene. The CDR3 contains 18 residues. The germline CDR1 and CDR2 sequences are MDHEN and SYDVKM. In nucleotides, the CDR3 is TGTGCCAGCAGTCCTAGGACAGGTCTTCAGTATAGCAATCAGCCCCAGCATTTT. Residues: CASSPRTGLQYSNQPQHF.

In DNA, the CDR3 is TGTGCCAGTAGTAGGGGACAGGGGCCCCTGGGGAACACTGAAGCTTTCTTT. It codes for CASSRGQGPLGNTEAFF. The V and J genes are TRBV19 and TRBJ1-1, with TRBD1 identical over 10 bases. CDR3 length: 17 amino acids. Germline CDR1 and CDR2: LNHDA and SQIVND (reference sequence). J lost 1 base, V lost 4 bases, and 9 bases had no gene match.

The rearrangement joins TRBV5-1 to TRBJ1-2; D may be TRBD1 (5 bases). Germline values: CDR1 SGHRS, CDR2 YFSETQ. The V end lost 0 bases, the J end lost 7 bases, and 7 bases lay between the germline ends. This CDR3 contains 12 residues. In DNA form, the CDR3 reads TGCGCCAGCAGCTTGGGGACAAGTGGCTACACCTTC. Its protein is CASSLGTSGYTF.

This chain joins TRBV6-5 and TRBJ1-1, with 8 bases that match TRBD1. V dropped 7 bases and J dropped 4; count of bases not matched to a gene: 11. CDR1 MNHEY and CDR2 SVGAGI come from the germline V gene. The CDR3 length is 15 residues. CDR3: CASNPTGEFRTEAFF. In DNA form, the CDR3 reads TGTGCCAGCAATCCGACAGGGGAATTTCGCACTGAAGCTTTCTTT.